The 32 T cell receptor beta chains reported below all come from one sample, sequenced in a study of T cells in Graves' hyperthyroidism and ophthalmopathy. Amplification of TCR beta CDR3 regions was performed using RNA transcripts as template. Using the HTBI primer set, a first-round RT-PCR was run on the TCR CDR3. TCRdb re-called the multiplex PCR reads with MiXCR, one entry per CDR3 protein. The sample has under 400,000 distinct CDR3 sequences; roughly 14% are singletons. Sequenced input: blood. The receptors shown here come from a woman aged 18-29 years with Graves' hyperthyroidism that later progressed to Graves' ophthalmopathy.

This clonotype was recorded once. This chain joins TRBV27 and TRBJ1-1; unclear D gene. V dropped 4 bases and J dropped 5 bases, with 11 bases sitting between them. Germline V gives CDR1 MNHEY, CDR2 SMNVEV (reference sequence). CDR3 length equals 13 residues. CDR3 region: CASSSIMGTEAFF. In DNA form, the CDR3 reads TGTGCCAGCAGTTCCATTATGGGGACTGAAGCTTTCTTT.

This clonotype occurred many times. The chain combines TRBV2 with TRBJ1-4; D uncertain. V lost 4 bases and J lost 5, with 8 bases in between. The CDR3 covers 13 residues. Germline CDR1 and CDR2: SNHLY and FYNNEI. The CDR3 is CASSGRLNEKLFF. For the CDR3, the DNA is TGTGCCAGCAGTGGGCGGCTGAATGAAAAACTGTTTTTT.

This clonotype was recorded a few times. The gene calls are TRBV24-1 and TRBJ1-3; weak D call: TRBD1 (6 bases). CDR1 is KGHDR and CDR2 is SFDVKD in the germline V gene. This CDR3 has 15 residues. Trimming stripped 2 bases from V and 0 bases from J, with 7 bases between. CDR3 sequence: CATSDWTASGNTIYF. The CDR3 DNA is TGTGCCACCAGTGATTGGACAGCCTCTGGAAACACCATATATTTT.

This clonotype has more than one count but fewer than ten. The chain carries TRBV5-1 and TRBJ1-4; TRBD1 is a possible D gene (6 bases). The CDR3 has 17 residues. The germline gives CDR1 SGHRS, CDR2 YFSETQ. The V and J ends lost 3 bases and 4 bases respectively, with 19 bases between them. Here the CDR3 DNA reads TGCGCCAGCAGCTCCGGACAGTTCGGGGGACATAATGAAAAACTGTTTTTT. Protein sequence: CASSSGQFGGHNEKLFF.

The gene calls are TRBV2 and TRBJ1-5; D is perhaps TRBD1 (5 bases). The germline CDR1 and CDR2 sequences are SNHLY and FYNNEI. The V end lost 6 bases, the J end lost 2 bases, and 14 bases lay between the germline ends. There are 15 residues in the CDR3. The DNA for the CDR3 is TGTGCCAGCAGATCCATCGGGGGGGGCAATCAGCCCCAGCATTTT. Protein product: CASRSIGGGNQPQHF.

The table lists this clonotype with many counts. The chain recombines TRBV15 with TRBJ1-5; 9 bases are shared with TRBD1. The CDR3 spans 20 residues. V dropped 4 bases and J dropped 0; count of bases not matched to a gene: 16. The germline CDR1 and CDR2 sequences are LNHNV and YYDKDF (reference sequence). This CDR3 is CATSTYALDRGPSSNQPQHF. CDR3 sequence (DNA): TGTGCCACCAGCACCTACGCACTGGACAGGGGACCTTCTAGCAATCAGCCCCAGCATTTT.

This clonotype was picked up many times. V gene TRBV20-1 combines with J gene TRBJ1-5; the D gene is possibly TRBD1 (5 bases). Germline CDR1 DFQATT, CDR2 SNEGSKA (reference sequence). Trimming removed 4 bases from V and 7 bases from J, with 17 bases in between. This CDR3 is 14 amino acids long. The CDR3 loop is CSATWWGLEQPQHF. In DNA form, the CDR3 reads TGCAGTGCTACCTGGTGGGGGTTAGAGCAGCCCCAGCATTTT.

This clonotype has at least ten counts. V and J are TRBV12-3 or TRBV12-4 and TRBJ1-4; TRBD1 might be the D (6 bases). V gave up 5 bases and J gave up 8 bases, with 18 bases separating them. This CDR3 comprises 15 residues. CDR3 sequence reads: CASSREQGRAEKLFF. The CDR3 DNA sequence: TGTGCCAGCAGTCGAGAACAGGGAAGGGCGGAAAAACTGTTTTTT.

The chain couples TRBV30 to TRBJ2-2, with D tentatively TRBD1 (5 bases). The CDR3 loop spans 15 amino acids. Germline lookup yields CDR1 GTSNPN and CDR2 SVGIG (reference sequence). Trimming took 0 bases from V and 2 from J, leaving 10 bases between them. In nucleotides, the CDR3 is TGTGCCTGGAGTGTACCAGGGAAAAACACCGGGGAGCTGTTTTTT. Its translation is CAWSVPGKNTGELFF.

Ten or more counts support this clonotype. The chain uses TRBV4-1 and TRBJ2-1; D not resolved. The V gene lost 5 bases and the J gene lost 9 bases, with 8 bases spanning the gap. Germline loops: CDR1 MGHRA, CDR2 YSYEKL. The CDR3 is 11 amino acids. CDR3 loop: CASSDHSEQFF. DNA of the CDR3: TGCGCCAGCAGCGACCATAGTGAGCAGTTCTTC.

To note about this clonotype: Possible read error: a much larger clone is one base away. CDR3 in amino acids: CASSIEDGAYEQYF. In DNA, the CDR3 is TGTGCCAGCAGCATAGAGGACGGCGCCTACGAGCAGTACTTC. The chain joins TRBV9 to TRBJ2-7; D gene ambiguous. Trimming left V 4 bases short and J 2 bases short, with 13 bases between. The CDR3 covers 14 residues. The germline V gene encodes CDR1 SGDLS and CDR2 YYNGEE.

The chain carries TRBV7-9 and TRBJ1-4; 7 bases agree with TRBD1. The CDR3 totals 14 residues. V trimming: 8 bases; J trimming: 6 bases; junction bases outside the gene matches: 9. Germline V gene data show CDR1 as SEHNR and CDR2 as FQNEAQ (reference sequence). The CDR3 bases are TGTGCCAGCGGCCATGACAGGGTCGATGAAAAACTGTTTTTT. This encodes CASGHDRVDEKLFF. The full variable domain, in which reference TRBV7-9 and TRBJ1-4 provide the parts outside the CDR3, is DTGVSQNPRHKITKRGQNVTFRCDPISEHNRLYWYRQTLGQGPEFLTYFQNEAQLEKSRLLSDRFSAERPKGSFSTLEIQRTEQGDSAMYLCASGHDRVDEKLFFGSGTQLSVL.

This clonotype was recorded many times. V usage is TRBV3-1 and J usage is TRBJ2-7; D not certain. This CDR3 region has 16 residues. CDR1 is LGHDT and CDR2 is YNNKEL in the germline V gene (reference sequence). V lost 1 base and J 2 bases, leaving 15 bases between the germline ends. The CDR3 here is CASSQGAWKAAYEQYF. The CDR3 nucleotides are TGTGCCAGCAGCCAAGGTGCTTGGAAGGCGGCCTACGAGCAGTACTTC.

This clonotype was found a few times. The V gene is TRBV20-1, the J gene TRBJ2-2, with 10 bases that match TRBD1. V trimming: 0 bases; J trimming: 5 bases; junction bases outside the gene matches: 3. The CDR3 loop spans 15 amino acids. Germline loops: CDR1 DFQATT, CDR2 SNEGSKA (reference sequence). The CDR3 here is CSARDWDRGTGELFF. CDR3 DNA sequence: TGCAGTGCTAGAGATTGGGACAGGGGTACCGGGGAGCTGTTTTTT.

As DNA, the CDR3 is TGTGCCAGCAGCTTGAGGGATCCCGGGGAGCTGTTTTTT. As protein: CASSLRDPGELFF. The chain employs TRBV5-6 and TRBJ2-2; D call uncertain. The germline gives CDR1 SGHDT, CDR2 YYEEEE. Trimming left V 1 base short and J 6 bases short, with 7 bases between. The CDR3 covers 13 residues. Filled out from reference TRBV5-6 and TRBJ2-2, the complete variable domain reads DAGVTQSPTHLIKTRGQQVTLRCSPKSGHDTVSWYQQALGQGPQFIFQYYEEEERQRGNFPDRFSGHQFPNYSSELNVNALLLGDSALYLCASSLRDPGELFFGEGSRLTVL.

This clonotype has a count of ten or more. The CDR3 loop is CASSPEGGLAGRRTGELFF. The CDR3 region has the DNA TGCGCCAGCAGCCCGGAAGGGGGACTAGCGGGGCGGAGGACCGGGGAGCTGTTTTTT. The chain joins TRBV5-1 to TRBJ2-2, with 13 bases identical to TRBD2. The CDR3 is 19 amino acids. V shed 4 bases, J shed 5 bases, and the junction held 14 bases outside the gene matches. Looked up from germline, CDR1 is SGHRS and CDR2 is YFSETQ.

Of note for this clonotype: Its ends do not fully match the called genes, so a read error is possible. The chain employs TRBV7-9 and TRBJ1-2; D unclear. This CDR3 has 15 amino acids. Germline lookup yields CDR1 SEHNR and CDR2 FQNEAQ (reference sequence). The CDR3 reads CASSTRAESNYGYAF. CDR3 nucleotide sequence: TGTGCCAGCAGCACCCGGGCAGAGAGTAACTATGGCTACGCCTTC.

The rearrangement joins TRBV7-8 to TRBJ2-7; 7 nucleotides match TRBD2. Losses at the gene ends were 1 base for V and 2 bases for J; bases not matched to a gene: 14. Looked up from germline, CDR1 is SGHVS and CDR2 is FQNEAQ. The CDR3 sequence is 18 residues long. The CDR3 DNA is TGTGCCAGCAGCTTAGATCGCGGGGGAGAGGGCCAGACCTACGAGCAGTACTTC. Its translation: CASSLDRGGEGQTYEQYF.

This clonotype was seen at least ten times. This chain links TRBV28 with TRBJ2-5; D is uncertain. Trimming stripped 3 bases from V and 4 bases from J, with 18 bases between. Germline V lookup: CDR1 MDHEN, CDR2 SYDVKM. The CDR3 runs 16 residues. The CDR3 DNA follows: TGTGCCAGCAGTTTTCGGAGCGCAGAAGCCATAGAGACCCAGTACTTC. Translated, it gives CASSFRSAEAIETQYF.

About this clonotype: Relative to the germline gene, one junction end is altered; a read error may explain this. The chain employs TRBV6-1 and TRBJ2-6; 9 bases are shared with TRBD2. The CDR3 consists of 11 residues. CDR1 is MNHNS, CDR2 SASEGT, per germline. CDR3 nucleotide sequence: TGTGCCAGCAGTAAACTAGCGGGTCCGGACTTC. It is translated as CASSKLAGPDF.

This clonotype was picked up a small number of times. The chain joins TRBV19 to TRBJ1-1; D is unresolved. The V gene's germline CDR1 is LNHDA and CDR2 SQIVND (reference sequence). The CDR3 is made up of 15 amino acids. Trimming pared 5 bases from V and 5 bases from J, leaving 18 bases between. The CDR3, as DNA: TGTGCCAGTAGTCCTCAAACCCCACGGAGGACTGAAGCTTTCTTT. Its protein is CASSPQTPRRTEAFF.

This clonotype showed up many times. The chain couples TRBV15 to TRBJ2-1; 10 bases are shared with TRBD2. This CDR3 has 16 amino acids. The germline V gene has CDR1 LNHNV and CDR2 YYDKDF (reference sequence). After removal of 0 bases from V and 5 bases from J, the junction contained 4 bases not matched to a gene. The CDR3 reads CATSRDDGLADNEQFF. The CDR3 DNA follows: TGTGCCACCAGCAGAGACGACGGACTAGCGGACAATGAGCAGTTCTTC.

The chain links TRBV27 to TRBJ2-7; D possibly uses TRBD1 or TRBD2 (5 bases each). In germline, CDR1 is MNHEY, CDR2 SMNVEV (reference sequence). The CDR3 length is 14 residues. The V end was cut by 6 bases, the J end by 9 bases, with 21 bases between. The CDR3: CASSRAGTADGQYF. The CDR3 region has the DNA TGTGCCAGCAGCCGAGCCGGGACGGCCGACGGGCAGTACTTC.

This clonotype was seen many times. The chain combines TRBV3-1 with TRBJ2-1, with unresolved D. The V end was cut by 3 bases, the J end by 10 bases, with 13 bases between. The CDR3 covers 13 residues. CDR1 LGHDT and CDR2 YNNKEL come from the germline V gene (reference sequence). CDR3 protein: CASSQSQFGEQFF. Written as DNA, the CDR3 is TGTGCCAGCAGCCAGTCTCAGTTTGGGGAGCAGTTCTTC.

V is TRBV27 and J is TRBJ2-5, with 8 bases aligning to TRBD2. CDR3 length equals 15 residues. The V gene end was trimmed by 2 bases and the J gene end by 5 bases; junction bases not matched to a gene: 7. Germline V lookup: CDR1 MNHEY, CDR2 SMNVEV (reference sequence). Here the CDR3 DNA reads TGTGCCAGCAGTTTAGTCCCGCGGGAGGCGGAGACCCAGTACTTC. Amino acid sequence: CASSLVPREAETQYF.

This clonotype was observed at least ten times. The chain couples TRBV5-6 to TRBJ1-2; D is unclear. Germline V gene lookup returns CDR1 SGHDT and CDR2 YYEEEE. V was pared by 4 bases and J by 4 bases, with 11 bases between. The CDR3 is 13 residues long. The CDR3 DNA reads TGTGCCAGCAGCCCGGATCTGGGCTATGGCTACACCTTC. Its protein is CASSPDLGYGYTF.

This clonotype was seen ten or more times. The chain employs TRBV12-3 or TRBV12-4 and TRBJ2-2; D not certain. CDR3 size: 13 residues. Trimming left V 6 bases short and J 8 bases short, with 13 bases between. Here the CDR3 reads CASSRTNPGELFF. Here the CDR3 DNA reads TGTGCCAGCAGCCGGACGAACCCGGGGGAGCTGTTTTTT.

The chain uses TRBV7-6 and TRBJ2-2; D possibly corresponds to TRBD2 (6 bases). Per the germline V gene, CDR1 is SGHVS and CDR2 is FNYEAQ. V was pared by 5 bases and J by 2 bases, with 15 bases between. This CDR3 spans 16 amino acids. CDR3 region: CASSPYWGDNTGELFF. The CDR3 DNA reads as TGTGCCAGCAGCCCCTATTGGGGGGACAACACCGGGGAGCTGTTTTTT.

This clonotype was counted ten times or more. The V gene is TRBV20-1, the J gene TRBJ2-1; TRBD2 aligns across 14 bases. J was trimmed by 7 bases and V by 5 bases; bases with no gene match: 4. This CDR3 region has 14 residues. Germline CDR1 and CDR2: DFQATT and SNEGSKA (reference sequence). The CDR3 here is CSAGTSGSGNEQFF. The CDR3 coding sequence is TGCAGTGCTGGGACTAGCGGGAGTGGAAATGAGCAGTTCTTC.

This clonotype was found a few times. V gene TRBV28 combines with J gene TRBJ2-7, with D possibly being TRBD2 (5 bases). The CDR3 is made up of 13 amino acids. Trimming removed 7 bases from V and 2 bases from J, with 12 bases in between. Germline V gene lookup returns CDR1 MDHEN and CDR2 SYDVKM. CDR3: CASTLEGTYEQYF. The DNA for the CDR3 is TGTGCCAGCACCCTCGAGGGAACCTACGAGCAGTACTTC.

This clonotype was recorded a few times. The chain joins TRBV2 to TRBJ1-6; maybe TRBD1 (6 bases). This CDR3 contains 20 residues. V was trimmed by 0 bases and J by 0 bases, leaving 18 bases between them. Germline V gives CDR1 SNHLY, CDR2 FYNNEI. CDR3 residues: CASSEADKGQPSSYNSPLHF. The CDR3 DNA follows: TGTGCCAGCAGTGAAGCAGATAAAGGACAGCCGAGCTCCTATAATTCACCCCTCCACTTT. Together with reference TRBV2 and TRBJ1-6, the CDR3 gives the full variable domain: EPEVTQTPSHQVTQMGQEVILRCVPISNHLYFYWYRQILGQKVEFLVSFYNNEISEKSEIFDDQFSVERPDGSNFTLKIRSTKLEDSAMYFCASSEADKGQPSSYNSPLHFGNGTRLTVT.

This clonotype showed up just a few times. The V and J genes are TRBV4-2 and TRBJ2-7; no firm D call. Trimming pared 3 bases from V and 0 bases from J, leaving 6 bases between. Germline V CDR1 and CDR2: LGHNA, YNFKEQ. The CDR3 totals 13 residues. The CDR3 loop is CASSHAFSYEQYF. The DNA for the CDR3 is TGTGCCAGCAGCCACGCTTTCTCCTACGAGCAGTACTTC.